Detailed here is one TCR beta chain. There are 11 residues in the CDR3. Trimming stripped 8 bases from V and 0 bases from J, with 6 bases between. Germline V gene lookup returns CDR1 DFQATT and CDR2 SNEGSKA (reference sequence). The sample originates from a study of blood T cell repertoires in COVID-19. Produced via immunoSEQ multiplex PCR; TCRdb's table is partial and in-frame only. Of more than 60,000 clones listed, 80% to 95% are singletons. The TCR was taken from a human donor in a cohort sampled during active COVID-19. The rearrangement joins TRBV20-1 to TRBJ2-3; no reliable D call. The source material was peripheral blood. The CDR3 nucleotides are TGCAGTACTGTTAGCACAGATACGCAGTATTTT. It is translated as CSTVSTDTQYF.